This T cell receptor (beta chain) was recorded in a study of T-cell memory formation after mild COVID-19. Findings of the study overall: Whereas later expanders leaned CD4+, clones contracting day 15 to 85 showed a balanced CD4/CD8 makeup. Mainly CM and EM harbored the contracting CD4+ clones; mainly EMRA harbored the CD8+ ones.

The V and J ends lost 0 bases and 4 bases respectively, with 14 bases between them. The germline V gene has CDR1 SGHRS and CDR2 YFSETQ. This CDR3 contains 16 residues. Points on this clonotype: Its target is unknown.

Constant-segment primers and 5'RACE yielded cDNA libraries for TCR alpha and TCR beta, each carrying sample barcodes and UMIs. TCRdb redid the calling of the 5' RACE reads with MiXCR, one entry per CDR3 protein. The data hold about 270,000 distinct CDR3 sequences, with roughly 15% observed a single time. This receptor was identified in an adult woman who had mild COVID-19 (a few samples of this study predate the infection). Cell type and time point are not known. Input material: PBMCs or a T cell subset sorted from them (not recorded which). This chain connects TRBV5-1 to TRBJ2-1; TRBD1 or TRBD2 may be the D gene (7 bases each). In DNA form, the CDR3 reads TGCGCCAGCAGCTTGGTCCAGGGGGGAGGGTACAATGAGCAGTTCTTC. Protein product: CASSLVQGGGYNEQFF.